Listed below are T cell receptor beta chains from one sample, sequenced in a study of cytomegalovirus exposure and HLA in healthy donors. Clones were sequenced by immunoSEQ multiplex PCR, and TCRdb holds only the in-frame ones, with some missing. The profile covers around 200,000 clones, with 75% to 90% appearing a single time and more than 6% taken by the ten largest. The sample was PBMCs. These receptors were obtained from a man aged 35 to 55 in good health and CMV-seropositive. Both conserved end residues are part of each CDR3. D genes are given only for firm matches. Not all rows give a size; the values are once, few, many and, for expanded clones, a class.

v_gene: TRBV9; abundance: NA; d_gene: TRBD1; j_gene: TRBJ2-1; CDR3nt: TGTGCCAGCAGCGTAGCAGGGGGCGATAGCAATGAGCAGTTCTTC; CDR3aa: CASSVAGGDSNEQFF
v_gene: TRBV7-9; abundance: NA; d_gene: NA; j_gene: TRBJ1-2; CDR3nt: TGTGCCAGCAGCTCCAGGGATCCTAACTATGGCTACACCTTC; CDR3aa: CASSSRDPNYGYTF
v_gene: TRBV5-1; abundance: NA; d_gene: NA; j_gene: TRBJ2-5; CDR3nt: TGCGCCAGCAGCTTGGGGGCCCTTGTGGAGACCCAGTACTTC; CDR3aa: CASSLGALVETQYF
v_gene: TRBV9; abundance: NA; d_gene: TRBD1; j_gene: TRBJ2-3; CDR3nt: TGTGCCAGCAGCGACCGTACCGGGACAGGGGTAGCAGATACGCAGTATTTT; CDR3aa: CASSDRTGTGVADTQYF
v_gene: TRBV7-8; abundance: NA; d_gene: NA; j_gene: TRBJ1-2; CDR3nt: TGTGCCAGCAGCTTTGGTACAGGGTCGGACGGCTACACCTTC; CDR3aa: CASSFGTGSDGYTF
v_gene: TRBV5-1; abundance: once; d_gene: NA; j_gene: TRBJ2-7; CDR3nt: TGCGCCAGCAGCTCCGGTGCAGGCCTCTACGAGCAGTACTTC; CDR3aa: CASSSGAGLYEQYF
v_gene: TRBV19; abundance: NA; d_gene: NA; j_gene: TRBJ1-5; CDR3nt: TGTGCCAGTAGTATAGGGACAGGCAATCAGCCCCAGCATTTT; CDR3aa: CASSIGTGNQPQHF
v_gene: TRBV11-2; abundance: NA; d_gene: NA; j_gene: TRBJ1-1; CDR3nt: TGTGCCAGCAGCCCGGGTTTAGGGGTAGCTGAAGCTTTCTTT; CDR3aa: CASSPGLGVAEAFF
v_gene: TRBV7-9; abundance: NA; d_gene: NA; j_gene: TRBJ2-3; CDR3nt: TGTGCCAGCAGCTCAAAGAAGCGGGATACGCAGTATTTT; CDR3aa: CASSSKKRDTQYF
v_gene: TRBV10-2; abundance: NA; d_gene: TRBD1; j_gene: TRBJ2-7; CDR3nt: TGCGCCAGCAGCGGACAGGGGGGAGAGCAGTACTTC; CDR3aa: CASSGQGGEQYF
v_gene: TRBV25-1; abundance: few; d_gene: NA; j_gene: TRBJ1-1; CDR3nt: TGTGCCAGCAGCGCCCCCAACAGGGTCACAGCTTTCTTT; CDR3aa: CASSAPNRVTAFF
v_gene: TRBV29-1; abundance: NA; d_gene: TRBD1; j_gene: TRBJ2-1; CDR3nt: TGCAGCGGCACTCCGGGACAGGGGGCGCGCAAAGCGGGGGGGCTTGCGAGCTCCTACAATGAGCAGTTCTTC; CDR3aa: CSGTPGQGARKAGGLASSYNEQFF
v_gene: TRBV19; abundance: NA; d_gene: NA; j_gene: TRBJ1-6; CDR3nt: TGTGCCGCCTCGGTGGGCCATAATTCACCCCTCCACTTT; CDR3aa: CAASVGHNSPLHF
v_gene: TRBV7-2; abundance: NA; d_gene: TRBD1; j_gene: TRBJ2-3; CDR3nt: TGTGCCAGCAGCCCGGGACAGGGGCCCGTAGATACGCAGTATTTT; CDR3aa: CASSPGQGPVDTQYF
v_gene: TRBV9; abundance: NA; d_gene: TRBD2; j_gene: TRBJ2-3; CDR3nt: TGTGCCAGCAGCATGGGACTAGCTAGGGGCGATACGCAGTATTTT; CDR3aa: CASSMGLARGDTQYF
v_gene: TRBV5-1; abundance: NA; d_gene: NA; j_gene: TRBJ1-1; CDR3nt: TGCGCCAGCAGCCCGACCACAGGGATGAACACTGAAGCTTTCTTT; CDR3aa: CASSPTTGMNTEAFF
v_gene: TRBV7-8; abundance: NA; d_gene: NA; j_gene: TRBJ2-3; CDR3nt: TGTGCCAGCAGCGTCCGACTGGTCACAGATACGCAGTATTTT; CDR3aa: CASSVRLVTDTQYF
v_gene: TRBV2; abundance: NA; d_gene: NA; j_gene: TRBJ2-7; CDR3nt: TGTGCCAGCAGTGAAGTGACAGTGGTGGAGCAGTACTTC; CDR3aa: CASSEVTVVEQYF
v_gene: TRBV5-1; abundance: NA; d_gene: TRBD1; j_gene: TRBJ1-5; CDR3nt: TGCGCCAGCAGCTCCGGGACAGGCGACAATCAGCCCCAGCATTTT; CDR3aa: CASSSGTGDNQPQHF
v_gene: TRBV7-9; abundance: NA; d_gene: NA; j_gene: TRBJ2-5; CDR3nt: TGTGCCAGCAGCCCCCCTTCGGCAGGGAGGTGGGAGACCCAGTACTTC; CDR3aa: CASSPPSAGRWETQYF
v_gene: TRBV2; abundance: NA; d_gene: TRBD1; j_gene: TRBJ1-4; CDR3nt: TGTGCCAGCAGACTCGGACAGGGAGCATCGACTAATGAAAAACTGTTTTTT; CDR3aa: CASRLGQGASTNEKLFF
v_gene: TRBV30; abundance: NA; d_gene: NA; j_gene: TRBJ1-1; CDR3nt: TGTGCCTGGAGATTCAGTAACACTGAAGCTTTCTTT; CDR3aa: CAWRFSNTEAFF
v_gene: TRBV6-6; abundance: NA; d_gene: TRBD1; j_gene: TRBJ2-7; CDR3nt: TGTGCCAGCAGTTACCTGGGACAGGGGGCCTACGAGCAGTACTTC; CDR3aa: CASSYLGQGAYEQYF
v_gene: TRBV10-2; abundance: few; d_gene: NA; j_gene: TRBJ1-3; CDR3nt: TGCGCCAGCAGGGCTTCTGGAAACACCATATATTTT; CDR3aa: CASRASGNTIYF
v_gene: TRBV2; abundance: NA; d_gene: TRBD2; j_gene: TRBJ2-3; CDR3nt: TGTGCCAGCACTAGCGGTAGCACAGATACGCAGTATTTT; CDR3aa: CASTSGSTDTQYF
v_gene: TRBV5-8; abundance: NA; d_gene: NA; j_gene: TRBJ1-5; CDR3nt: TGTGCCAGCAGCTCAGGGCTTCAGCCCCAGCATTTT; CDR3aa: CASSSGLQPQHF
v_gene: TRBV30; abundance: once; d_gene: TRBD2; j_gene: TRBJ2-1; CDR3nt: TGTGCCTGGAGCCGACTAGCGGGGGGGCGCGATGAGCAGTTCTTC; CDR3aa: CAWSRLAGGRDEQFF
v_gene: TRBV7-2; abundance: once; d_gene: TRBD1; j_gene: TRBJ1-5; CDR3nt: TGTGCCAGCAGCGTACAGGGGGGGAATCAGCCCCAGCATTTT; CDR3aa: CASSVQGGNQPQHF
v_gene: TRBV11-1; abundance: NA; d_gene: NA; j_gene: TRBJ2-3; CDR3nt: TGTGCCAGCAGCCATGCCCGAGACTTTGGCACAGATACGCAGTATTTT; CDR3aa: CASSHARDFGTDTQYF
v_gene: TRBV27; abundance: NA; d_gene: TRBD1; j_gene: TRBJ2-7; CDR3nt: TGTGCCAGCACCCGTTCGCTAACCCCGGGACAGATCTACGAGCAGTACTTC; CDR3aa: CASTRSLTPGQIYEQYF
v_gene: TRBV29-1; abundance: NA; d_gene: NA; j_gene: TRBJ2-7; CDR3nt: TGCAGCGTTGTGGCAGGGGTTGACGAGCAGTACTTC; CDR3aa: CSVVAGVDEQYF
v_gene: TRBV7-9; abundance: NA; d_gene: TRBD2; j_gene: TRBJ2-1; CDR3nt: TGTGCCAGCAGCCCCGGACTAGTTTATCCAAATGAGCAGTTCTTC; CDR3aa: CASSPGLVYPNEQFF
v_gene: TRBV5-1; abundance: NA; d_gene: TRBD1; j_gene: TRBJ2-1; CDR3nt: TGCGCCAGCAGCCTGGGACAGATTTCCTACAATGAGCAGTTCTTC; CDR3aa: CASSLGQISYNEQFF
v_gene: TRBV4-2; abundance: NA; d_gene: TRBD2; j_gene: TRBJ2-2; CDR3nt: TGTGCCAGCAGCCAGGGGACTAGCGGGGGGAGGGCCGGGGAGCTGTTTTTT; CDR3aa: CASSQGTSGGRAGELFF
v_gene: TRBV11-3; abundance: NA; d_gene: NA; j_gene: TRBJ2-3; CDR3nt: TGTGCCAGCTCCCGGGGTAGCACAGATACGCAGTATTTT; CDR3aa: CASSRGSTDTQYF
v_gene: TRBV30; abundance: few; d_gene: TRBD1; j_gene: TRBJ2-7; CDR3nt: TGTGCCTGGGCATACAGGGGTGGATCCTACGAGCAGTACTTC; CDR3aa: CAWAYRGGSYEQYF
v_gene: TRBV7-2; abundance: NA; d_gene: NA; j_gene: TRBJ2-7; CDR3nt: TGTGCCAGCAGCGCGCCGGGTCACATTTCCTACGAGCAGTACTTC; CDR3aa: CASSAPGHISYEQYF
v_gene: TRBV7-3; abundance: NA; d_gene: TRBD2; j_gene: TRBJ2-3; CDR3nt: TGTGCCAGCAGCTTAGGCGGGGGGGCAGATACGCAGTATTTT; CDR3aa: CASSLGGGADTQYF
v_gene: TRBV12-2; abundance: once; d_gene: NA; j_gene: TRBJ1-4; CDR3nt: TGTGCAAGTCGCTTAGGGGGTCCGGGACAGGGGGTAGAAAAACTGTTTTTT; CDR3aa: CASRLGGPGQGVEKLFF
v_gene: TRBV5-1; abundance: NA; d_gene: NA; j_gene: TRBJ2-3; CDR3nt: TGCGCCAGCAGCTTGGGAGTGGGCTACTCAGATACGCAGTATTTT; CDR3aa: CASSLGVGYSDTQYF
v_gene: TRBV6-1; abundance: NA; d_gene: TRBD1; j_gene: TRBJ2-7; CDR3nt: TGTGCCAGCAGTGAAGGCGTCCCGGGACAGGGCGGATACGAGCAGTACTTC; CDR3aa: CASSEGVPGQGGYEQYF